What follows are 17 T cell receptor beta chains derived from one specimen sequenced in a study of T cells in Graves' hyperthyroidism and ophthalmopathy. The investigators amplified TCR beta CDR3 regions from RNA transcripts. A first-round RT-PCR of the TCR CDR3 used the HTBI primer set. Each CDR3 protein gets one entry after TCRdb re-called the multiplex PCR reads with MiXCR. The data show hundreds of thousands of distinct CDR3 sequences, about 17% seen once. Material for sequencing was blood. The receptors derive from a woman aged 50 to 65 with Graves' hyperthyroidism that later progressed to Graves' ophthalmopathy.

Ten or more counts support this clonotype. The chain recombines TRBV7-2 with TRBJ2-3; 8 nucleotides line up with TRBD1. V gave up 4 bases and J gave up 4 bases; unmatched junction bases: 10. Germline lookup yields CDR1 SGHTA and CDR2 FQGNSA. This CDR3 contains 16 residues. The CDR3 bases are TGTGCCAGCAGCTCAGCGGCAGGGGGCAGGGCAGATACGCAGTATTTT. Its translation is CASSSAAGGRADTQYF.

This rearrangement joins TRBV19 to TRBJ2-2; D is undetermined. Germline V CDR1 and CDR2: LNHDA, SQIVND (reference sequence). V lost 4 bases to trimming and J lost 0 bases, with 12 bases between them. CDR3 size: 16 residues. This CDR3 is CASSRTDGPNTGELFF. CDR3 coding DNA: TGTGCCAGTAGTAGGACGGACGGACCGAACACCGGGGAGCTGTTTTTT.

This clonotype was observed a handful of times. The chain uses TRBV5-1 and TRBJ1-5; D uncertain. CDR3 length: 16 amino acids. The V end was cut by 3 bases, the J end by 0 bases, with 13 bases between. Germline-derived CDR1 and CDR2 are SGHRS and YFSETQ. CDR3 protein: CASSSEDGSSNQPQHF. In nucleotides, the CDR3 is TGCGCCAGCAGCTCGGAGGACGGATCTAGCAATCAGCCCCAGCATTTT.

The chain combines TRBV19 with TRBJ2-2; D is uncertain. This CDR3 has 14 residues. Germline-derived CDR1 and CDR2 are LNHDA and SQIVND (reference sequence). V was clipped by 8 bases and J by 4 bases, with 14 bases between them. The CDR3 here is CASEPQLSTGELFF. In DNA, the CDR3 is TGTGCCAGTGAGCCACAGCTTAGCACCGGGGAGCTGTTTTTT.

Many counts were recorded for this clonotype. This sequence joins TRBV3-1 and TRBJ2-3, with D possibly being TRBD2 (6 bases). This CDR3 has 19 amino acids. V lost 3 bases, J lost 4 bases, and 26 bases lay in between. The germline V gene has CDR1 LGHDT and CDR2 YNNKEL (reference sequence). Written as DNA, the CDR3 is TGTGCCAGCAGCCATTTGCGGGACGCGGGTCGAGTTGGCGCAGATACGCAGTATTTT. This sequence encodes CASSHLRDAGRVGADTQYF.

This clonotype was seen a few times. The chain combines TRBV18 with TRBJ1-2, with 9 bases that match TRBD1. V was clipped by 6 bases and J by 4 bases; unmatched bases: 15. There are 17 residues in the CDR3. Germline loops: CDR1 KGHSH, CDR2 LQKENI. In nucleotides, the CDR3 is TGTGCCAGCTCGCAGAGACCGGGACAGGGTGGTGGCTATGGCTACACCTTC. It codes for CASSQRPGQGGGYGYTF.

CDR3 coding DNA: TGTGCCAGCAGCTGGTACGGGGGGCCCACAGATACGCAGTATTTT. As protein: CASSWYGGPTDTQYF. The V call is TRBV7-3, the J call TRBJ2-3, with D tentatively TRBD2 (7 bases). Germline CDR1 SGHTA, CDR2 FQGTGA. The V end lost 4 bases, the J end lost 2 bases, and 13 bases lay between the germline ends. The CDR3 covers 15 residues.

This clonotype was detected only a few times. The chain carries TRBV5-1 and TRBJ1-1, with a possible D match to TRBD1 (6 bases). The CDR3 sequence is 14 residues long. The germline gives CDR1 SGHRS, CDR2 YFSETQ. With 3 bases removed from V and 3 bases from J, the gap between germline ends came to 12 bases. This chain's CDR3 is CASSSGVFDTEAFF. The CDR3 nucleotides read TGCGCCAGCAGCTCAGGGGTTTTCGACACTGAAGCTTTCTTT. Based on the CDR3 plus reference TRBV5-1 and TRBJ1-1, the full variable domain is KAGVTQTPRYLIKTRGQQVTLSCSPISGHRSVSWYQQTPGQGLQFLFEYFSETQRNKGNFPGRFSGRQFSNSRSEMNVSTLELGDSALYLCASSSGVFDTEAFFGQGTRLTVV.

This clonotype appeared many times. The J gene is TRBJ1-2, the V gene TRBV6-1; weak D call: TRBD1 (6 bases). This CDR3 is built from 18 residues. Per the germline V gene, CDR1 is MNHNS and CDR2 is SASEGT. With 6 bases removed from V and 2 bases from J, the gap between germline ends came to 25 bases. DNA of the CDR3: TGTGCCAGCAGCCCCTTTAGGGACGGCAGGGGAGGCAACTATGGCTACACCTTC. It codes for CASSPFRDGRGGNYGYTF.

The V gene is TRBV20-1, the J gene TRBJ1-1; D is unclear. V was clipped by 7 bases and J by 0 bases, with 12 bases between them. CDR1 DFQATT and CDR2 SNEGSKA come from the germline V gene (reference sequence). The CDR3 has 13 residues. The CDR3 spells CSDSGFMNTEAFF. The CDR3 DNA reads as TGCAGTGACTCGGGCTTCATGAACACTGAAGCTTTCTTT.

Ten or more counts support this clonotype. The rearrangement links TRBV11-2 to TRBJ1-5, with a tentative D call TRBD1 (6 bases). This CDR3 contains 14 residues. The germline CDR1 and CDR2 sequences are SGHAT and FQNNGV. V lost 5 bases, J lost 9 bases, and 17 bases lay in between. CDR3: CASSQATGASPQHF. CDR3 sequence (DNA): TGTGCCAGCAGCCAGGCCACGGGGGCCTCGCCCCAGCATTTT. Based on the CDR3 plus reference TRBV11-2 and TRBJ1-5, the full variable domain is EAGVAQSPRYKIIEKRQSVAFWCNPISGHATLYWYQQILGQGPKLLIQFQNNGVVDDSQLPKDRFSAERLKGVDSTLKIQPAKLEDSAVYLCASSQATGASPQHFGDGTRLSIL.

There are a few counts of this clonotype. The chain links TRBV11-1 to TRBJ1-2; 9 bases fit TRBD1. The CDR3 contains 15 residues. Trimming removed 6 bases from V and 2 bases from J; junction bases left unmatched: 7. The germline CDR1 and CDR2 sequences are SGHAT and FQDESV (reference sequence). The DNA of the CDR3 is TGTGCCAGCAGTTATACAGGGGGCGCGAACTATGGCTACACCTTC. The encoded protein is CASSYTGGANYGYTF.

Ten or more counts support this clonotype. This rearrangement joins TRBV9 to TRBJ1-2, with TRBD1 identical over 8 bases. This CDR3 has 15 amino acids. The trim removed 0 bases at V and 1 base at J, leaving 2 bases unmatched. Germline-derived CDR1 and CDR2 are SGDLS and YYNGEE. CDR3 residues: CASSVAGTGNYGYTF. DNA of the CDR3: TGTGCCAGCAGCGTAGCTGGGACAGGTAACTATGGCTACACCTTC.

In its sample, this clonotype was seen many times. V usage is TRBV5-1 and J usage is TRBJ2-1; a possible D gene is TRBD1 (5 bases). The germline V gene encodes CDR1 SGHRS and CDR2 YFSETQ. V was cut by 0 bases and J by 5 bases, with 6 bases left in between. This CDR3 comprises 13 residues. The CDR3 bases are TGCGCCAGCAGCTTGGAGGGGAACAATGAGCAGTTCTTC. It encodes CASSLEGNNEQFF.

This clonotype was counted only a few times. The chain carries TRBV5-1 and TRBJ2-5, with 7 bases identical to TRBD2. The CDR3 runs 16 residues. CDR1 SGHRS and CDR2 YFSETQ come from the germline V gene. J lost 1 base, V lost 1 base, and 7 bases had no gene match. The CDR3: CASSLLASGLQETQYF. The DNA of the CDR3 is TGCGCCAGCAGCTTGTTGGCTAGCGGCCTCCAAGAGACCCAGTACTTC. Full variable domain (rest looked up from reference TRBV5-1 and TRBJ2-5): KAGVTQTPRYLIKTRGQQVTLSCSPISGHRSVSWYQQTPGQGLQFLFEYFSETQRNKGNFPGRFSGRQFSNSRSEMNVSTLELGDSALYLCASSLLASGLQETQYFGPGTRLLVL.

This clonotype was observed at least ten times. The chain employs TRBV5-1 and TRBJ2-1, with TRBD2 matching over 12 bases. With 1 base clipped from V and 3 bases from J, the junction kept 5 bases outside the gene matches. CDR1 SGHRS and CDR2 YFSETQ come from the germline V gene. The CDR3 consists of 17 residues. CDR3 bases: TGCGCCAGCAGCTTGCAGACTAGCGGGGGCTACTACAATGAGCAGTTCTTC. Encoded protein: CASSLQTSGGYYNEQFF.

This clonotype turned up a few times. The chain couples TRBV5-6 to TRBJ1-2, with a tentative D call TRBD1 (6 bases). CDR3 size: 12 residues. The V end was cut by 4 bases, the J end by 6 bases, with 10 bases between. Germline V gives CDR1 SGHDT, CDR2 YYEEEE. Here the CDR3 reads CASSGGGHGYTF. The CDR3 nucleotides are TGTGCCAGCAGCGGTGGGGGCCATGGCTACACCTTC.